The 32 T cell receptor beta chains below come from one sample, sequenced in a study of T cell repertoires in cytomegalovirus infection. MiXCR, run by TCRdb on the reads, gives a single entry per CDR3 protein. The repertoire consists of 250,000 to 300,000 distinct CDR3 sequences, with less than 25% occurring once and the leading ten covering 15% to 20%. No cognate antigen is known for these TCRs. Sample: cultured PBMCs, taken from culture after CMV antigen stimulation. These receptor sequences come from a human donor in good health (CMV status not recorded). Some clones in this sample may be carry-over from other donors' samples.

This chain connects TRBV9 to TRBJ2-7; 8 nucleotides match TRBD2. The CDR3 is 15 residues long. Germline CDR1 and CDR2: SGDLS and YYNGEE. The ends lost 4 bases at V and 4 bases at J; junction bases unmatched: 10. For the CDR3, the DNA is TGTGCCAGCAGCCCCTTAGCGGGACGAACGTACGAGCAGTACTTC. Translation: CASSPLAGRTYEQYF. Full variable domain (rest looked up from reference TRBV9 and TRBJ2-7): DSGVTQTPKHLITATGQRVTLRCSPRSGDLSVYWYQQSLDQGLQFLIQYYNGEERAKGNILERFSAQQFPDLHSELNLSSLELGDSALYFCASSPLAGRTYEQYFGPGTRLTVT.

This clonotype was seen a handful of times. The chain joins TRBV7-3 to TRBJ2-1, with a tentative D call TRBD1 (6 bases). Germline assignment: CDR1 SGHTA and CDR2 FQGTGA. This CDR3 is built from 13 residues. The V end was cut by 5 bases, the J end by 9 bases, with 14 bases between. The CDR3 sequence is CASSPGQGIEQFF. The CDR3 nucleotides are TGTGCCAGCAGCCCAGGCCAGGGGATTGAGCAGTTCTTC.

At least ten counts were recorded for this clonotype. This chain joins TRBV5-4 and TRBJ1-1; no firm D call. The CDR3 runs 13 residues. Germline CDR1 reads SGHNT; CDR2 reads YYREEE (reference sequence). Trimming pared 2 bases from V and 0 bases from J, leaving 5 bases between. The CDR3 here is CASSLRVNTEAFF. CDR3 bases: TGTGCCAGCAGCTTACGGGTGAACACTGAAGCTTTCTTT.

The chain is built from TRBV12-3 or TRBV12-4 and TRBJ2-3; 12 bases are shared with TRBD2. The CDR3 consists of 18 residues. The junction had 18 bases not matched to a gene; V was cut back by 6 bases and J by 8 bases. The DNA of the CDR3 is TGTGCCAGCAGCCTTTCTTCCTTAGGACTAGCGGGAACTGGTACGCAGTATTTT. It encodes CASSLSSLGLAGTGTQYF.

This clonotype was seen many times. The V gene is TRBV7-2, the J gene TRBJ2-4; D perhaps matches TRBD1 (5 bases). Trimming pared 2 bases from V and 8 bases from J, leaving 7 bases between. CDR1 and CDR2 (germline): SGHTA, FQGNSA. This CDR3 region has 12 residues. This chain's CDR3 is CASSLPQDIQYF. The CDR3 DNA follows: TGTGCCAGCAGCTTACCACAGGACATTCAGTACTTC.

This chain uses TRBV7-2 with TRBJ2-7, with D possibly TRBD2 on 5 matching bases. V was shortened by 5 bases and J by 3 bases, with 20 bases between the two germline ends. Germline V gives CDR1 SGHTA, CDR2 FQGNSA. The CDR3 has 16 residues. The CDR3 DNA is TGTGCCAGCAGCCTTCTAGGACGGACTCGCCGCTACGAGCAGTACTTC. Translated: CASSLLGRTRRYEQYF.

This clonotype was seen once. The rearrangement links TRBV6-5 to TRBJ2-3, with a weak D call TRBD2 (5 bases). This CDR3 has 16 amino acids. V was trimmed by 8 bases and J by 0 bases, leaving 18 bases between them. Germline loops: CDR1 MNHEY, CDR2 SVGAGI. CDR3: CASHTRGAESTDTQYF. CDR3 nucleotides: TGTGCCAGCCATACGAGAGGAGCGGAAAGCACAGATACGCAGTATTTT.

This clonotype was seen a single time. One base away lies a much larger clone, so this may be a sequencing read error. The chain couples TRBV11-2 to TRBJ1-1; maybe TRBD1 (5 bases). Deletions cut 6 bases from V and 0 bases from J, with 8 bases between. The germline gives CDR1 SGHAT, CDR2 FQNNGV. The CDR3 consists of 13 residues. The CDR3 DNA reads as TGTGCCAGCAGACAGACAGTGAACACTGAAGCTTTCTTT. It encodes CASRQTVNTEAFF.

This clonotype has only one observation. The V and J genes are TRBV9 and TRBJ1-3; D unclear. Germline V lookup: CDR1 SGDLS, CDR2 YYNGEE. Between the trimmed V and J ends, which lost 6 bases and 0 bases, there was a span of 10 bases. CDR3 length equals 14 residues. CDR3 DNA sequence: TGTGCCAGCAAGCCATTCCCCTCTGGAAACACCATATATTTT. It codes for CASKPFPSGNTIYF.

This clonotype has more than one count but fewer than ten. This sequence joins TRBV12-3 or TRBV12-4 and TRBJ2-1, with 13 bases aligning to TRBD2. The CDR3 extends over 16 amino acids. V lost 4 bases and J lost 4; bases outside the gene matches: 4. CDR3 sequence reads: CASSSTSGRSYNEQFF. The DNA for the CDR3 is TGTGCCAGCAGTTCGACTAGCGGGAGGTCGTACAATGAGCAGTTCTTC.

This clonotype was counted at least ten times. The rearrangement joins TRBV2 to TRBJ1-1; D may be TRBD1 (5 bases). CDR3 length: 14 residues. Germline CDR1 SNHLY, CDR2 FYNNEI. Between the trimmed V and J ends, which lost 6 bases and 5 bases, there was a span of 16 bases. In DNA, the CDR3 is TGTGCCAGCAGAAAGGAGGGCGGGGGGACTGAAGCTTTCTTT. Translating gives CASRKEGGGTEAFF.

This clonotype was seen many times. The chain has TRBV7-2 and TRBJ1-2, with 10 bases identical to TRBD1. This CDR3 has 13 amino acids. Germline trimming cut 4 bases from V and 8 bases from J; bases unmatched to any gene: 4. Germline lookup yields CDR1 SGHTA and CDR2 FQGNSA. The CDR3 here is CASSWDRGGGYTF. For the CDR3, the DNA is TGTGCCAGCAGCTGGGACAGGGGAGGAGGCTACACCTTC.

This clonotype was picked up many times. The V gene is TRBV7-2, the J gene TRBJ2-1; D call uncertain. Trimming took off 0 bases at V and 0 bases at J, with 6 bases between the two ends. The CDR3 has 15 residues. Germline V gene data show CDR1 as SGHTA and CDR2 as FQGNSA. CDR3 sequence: CASSLAVSSYNEQFF. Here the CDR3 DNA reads TGTGCCAGCAGCTTAGCGGTCAGCTCCTACAATGAGCAGTTCTTC.

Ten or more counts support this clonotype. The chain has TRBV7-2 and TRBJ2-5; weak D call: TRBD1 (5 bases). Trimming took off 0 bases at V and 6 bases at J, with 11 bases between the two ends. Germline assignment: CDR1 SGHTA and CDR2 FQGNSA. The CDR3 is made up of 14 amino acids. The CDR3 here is CASSLAGLEQTQYF. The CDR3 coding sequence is TGTGCCAGCAGCTTAGCGGGGCTAGAACAGACCCAGTACTTC.

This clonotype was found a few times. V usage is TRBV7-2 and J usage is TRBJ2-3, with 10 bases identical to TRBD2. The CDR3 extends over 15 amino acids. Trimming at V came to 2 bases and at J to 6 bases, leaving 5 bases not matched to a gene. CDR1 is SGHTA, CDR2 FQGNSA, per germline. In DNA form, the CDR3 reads TGTGCCAGCAGCTTAAGCGGGAGGGCCTCCGATACGCAGTATTTT. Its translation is CASSLSGRASDTQYF.

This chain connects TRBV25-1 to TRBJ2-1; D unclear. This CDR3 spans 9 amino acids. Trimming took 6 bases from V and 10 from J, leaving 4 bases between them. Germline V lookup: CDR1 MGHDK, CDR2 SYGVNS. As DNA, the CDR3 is TGTGCCAGCAGCCTAGAGCAGTTCTTC. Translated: CASSLEQFF.

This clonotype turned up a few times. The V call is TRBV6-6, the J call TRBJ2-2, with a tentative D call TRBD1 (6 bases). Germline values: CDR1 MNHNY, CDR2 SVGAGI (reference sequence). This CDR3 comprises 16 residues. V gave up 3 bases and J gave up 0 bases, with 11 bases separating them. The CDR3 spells CASSYLQGANTGELFF. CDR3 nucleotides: TGTGCCAGCAGTTATCTACAGGGAGCGAACACCGGGGAGCTGTTTTTT.

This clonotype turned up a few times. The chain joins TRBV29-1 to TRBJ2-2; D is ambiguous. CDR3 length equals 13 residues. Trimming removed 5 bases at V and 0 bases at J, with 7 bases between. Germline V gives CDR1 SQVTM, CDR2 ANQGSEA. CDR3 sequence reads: CSVRRTNTGELFF. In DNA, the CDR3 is TGCAGCGTTCGGCGGACGAACACCGGGGAGCTGTTTTTT.

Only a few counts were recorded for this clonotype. The CDR3 loop is CASSIKLAGSGANVLTF. In DNA, the CDR3 is TGTGCCAGTAGTATCAAACTAGCTGGGTCTGGGGCCAACGTCCTGACTTTC. This chain uses TRBV19 with TRBJ2-6; a weak D match, TRBD2 (6 bases). V was pared by 3 bases and J by 1 base, with 13 bases between. Germline V gives CDR1 LNHDA, CDR2 SQIVND (reference sequence). The CDR3 is 17 amino acids.

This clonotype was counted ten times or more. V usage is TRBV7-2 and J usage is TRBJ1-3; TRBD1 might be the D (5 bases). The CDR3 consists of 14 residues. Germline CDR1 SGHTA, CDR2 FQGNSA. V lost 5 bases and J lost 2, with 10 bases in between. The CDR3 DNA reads TGTGCCAGCAGCCAAGCAGGGACTGGAAACACCATATATTTT. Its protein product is CASSQAGTGNTIYF. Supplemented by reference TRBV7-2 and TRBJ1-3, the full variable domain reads GAGVSQSPSNKVTEKGKDVELRCDPISGHTALYWYRQSLGQGLEFLIYFQGNSAPDKSGLPSDRFSAERTGGSVSTLTIQRTQQEDSAVYLCASSQAGTGNTIYFGEGSWLTVV.

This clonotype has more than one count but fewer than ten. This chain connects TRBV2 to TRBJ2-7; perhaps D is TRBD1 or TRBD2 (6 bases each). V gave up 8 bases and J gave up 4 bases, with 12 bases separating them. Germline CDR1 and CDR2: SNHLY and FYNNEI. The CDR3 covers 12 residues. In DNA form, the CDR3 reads TGTGCCAGCGGGGGCGGAGGGTACGAGCAGTACTTC. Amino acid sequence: CASGGGGYEQYF.

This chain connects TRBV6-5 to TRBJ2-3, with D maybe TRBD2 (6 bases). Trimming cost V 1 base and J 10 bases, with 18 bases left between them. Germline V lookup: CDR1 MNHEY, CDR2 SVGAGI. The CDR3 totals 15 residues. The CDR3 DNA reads TGTGCCAGCAGTTACTATGGGGACTCGCTGGGTGCGCAGTATTTT. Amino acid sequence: CASSYYGDSLGAQYF.

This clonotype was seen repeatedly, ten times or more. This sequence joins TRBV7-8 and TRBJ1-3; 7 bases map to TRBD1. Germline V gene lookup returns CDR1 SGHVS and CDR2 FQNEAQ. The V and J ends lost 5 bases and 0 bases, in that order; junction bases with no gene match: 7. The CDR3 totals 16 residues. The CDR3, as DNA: TGTGCCAGCAGCAAAAGGGACAGTCCCTCTGGAAACACCATATATTTT. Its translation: CASSKRDSPSGNTIYF.

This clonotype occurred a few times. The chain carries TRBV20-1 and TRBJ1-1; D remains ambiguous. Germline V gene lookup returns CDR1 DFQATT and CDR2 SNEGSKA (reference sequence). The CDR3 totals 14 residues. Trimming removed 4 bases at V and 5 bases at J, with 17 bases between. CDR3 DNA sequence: TGCAGTGCTACTCTACCCCAACGAGGGACTGAAGCTTTCTTT. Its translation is CSATLPQRGTEAFF.

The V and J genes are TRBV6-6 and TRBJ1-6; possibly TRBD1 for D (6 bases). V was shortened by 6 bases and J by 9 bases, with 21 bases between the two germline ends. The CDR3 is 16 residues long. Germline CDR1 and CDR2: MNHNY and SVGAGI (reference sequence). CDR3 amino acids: CASSSRSQGRSSPLHF. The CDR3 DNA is TGTGCCAGCAGCAGCCGCTCACAGGGTCGCTCTTCACCCCTCCACTTT.

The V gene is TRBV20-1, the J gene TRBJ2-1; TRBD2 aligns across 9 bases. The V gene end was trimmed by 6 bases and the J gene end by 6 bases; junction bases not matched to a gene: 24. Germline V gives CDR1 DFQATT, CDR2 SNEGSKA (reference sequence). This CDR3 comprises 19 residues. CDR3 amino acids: CSAPPFVAGVGRTSNEQFF. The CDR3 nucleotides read TGCAGTGCGCCCCCCTTCGTAGCGGGAGTGGGCCGAACGTCCAATGAGCAGTTCTTC.

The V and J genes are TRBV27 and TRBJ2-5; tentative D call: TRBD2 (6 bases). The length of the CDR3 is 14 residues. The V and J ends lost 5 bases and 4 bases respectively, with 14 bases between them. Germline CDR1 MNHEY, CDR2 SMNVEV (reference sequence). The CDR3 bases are TGTGCCAGCAGTCCCTTCGGGGGTCGAGAGACCCAGTACTTC. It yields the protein CASSPFGGRETQYF.

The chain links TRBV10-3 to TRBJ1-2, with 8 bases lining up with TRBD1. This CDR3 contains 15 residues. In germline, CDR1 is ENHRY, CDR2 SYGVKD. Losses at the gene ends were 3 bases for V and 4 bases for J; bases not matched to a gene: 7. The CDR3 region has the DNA TGTGCCATCAGTGATTCGACAGGGGCGTTCTATGGCTACACCTTC. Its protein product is CAISDSTGAFYGYTF.

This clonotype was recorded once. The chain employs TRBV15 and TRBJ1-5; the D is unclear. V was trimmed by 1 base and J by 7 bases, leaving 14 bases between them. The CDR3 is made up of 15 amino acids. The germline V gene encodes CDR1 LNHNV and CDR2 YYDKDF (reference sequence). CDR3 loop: CATSRVFEIGQPQHF. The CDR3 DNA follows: TGTGCCACCAGCAGAGTTTTTGAAATTGGGCAGCCCCAGCATTTT.

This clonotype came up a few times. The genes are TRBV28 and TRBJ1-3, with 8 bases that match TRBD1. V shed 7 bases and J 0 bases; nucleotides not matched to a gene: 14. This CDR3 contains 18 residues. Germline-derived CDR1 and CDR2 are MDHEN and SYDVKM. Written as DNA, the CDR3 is TGTGCCAGCACTTTTACTCTGACAGGGGCAAGCTCTGGAAACACCATATATTTT. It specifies CASTFTLTGASSGNTIYF.

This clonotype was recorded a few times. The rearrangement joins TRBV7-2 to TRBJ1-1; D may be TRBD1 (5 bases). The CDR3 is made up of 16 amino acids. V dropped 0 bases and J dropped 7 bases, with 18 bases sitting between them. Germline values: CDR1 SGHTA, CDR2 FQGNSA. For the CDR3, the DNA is TGTGCCAGCAGCTTAGCGCTTAGGCAGGGACTAAATGAAGCTTTCTTT. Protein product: CASSLALRQGLNEAFF.

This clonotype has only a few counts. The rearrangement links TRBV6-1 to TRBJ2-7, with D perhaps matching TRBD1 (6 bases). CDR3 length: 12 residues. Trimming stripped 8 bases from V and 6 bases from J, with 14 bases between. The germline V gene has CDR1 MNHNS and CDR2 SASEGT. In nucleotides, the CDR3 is TGTGCCAGCGGACAAGGACAGCGCGAGCAGTACGTC. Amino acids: CASGQGQREQYV.